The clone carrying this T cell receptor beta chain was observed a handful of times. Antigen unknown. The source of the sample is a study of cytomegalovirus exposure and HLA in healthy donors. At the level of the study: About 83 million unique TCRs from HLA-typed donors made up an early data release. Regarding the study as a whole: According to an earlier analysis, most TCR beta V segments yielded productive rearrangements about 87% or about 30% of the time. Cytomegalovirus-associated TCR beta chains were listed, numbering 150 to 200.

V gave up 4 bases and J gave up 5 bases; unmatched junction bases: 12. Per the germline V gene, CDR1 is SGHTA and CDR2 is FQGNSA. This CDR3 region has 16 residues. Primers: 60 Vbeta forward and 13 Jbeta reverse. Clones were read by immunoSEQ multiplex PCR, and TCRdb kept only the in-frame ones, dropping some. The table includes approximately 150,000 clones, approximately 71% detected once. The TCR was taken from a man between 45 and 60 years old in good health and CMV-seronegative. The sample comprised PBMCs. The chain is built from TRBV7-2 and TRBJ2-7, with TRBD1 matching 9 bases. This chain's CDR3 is CASSSTPTGGRDEQYF. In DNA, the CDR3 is TGTGCCAGCAGCTCAACCCCGACAGGGGGGAGGGACGAGCAGTACTTC.